These 31 T cell receptor beta chains share one sample of origin, sequenced in a study of cytomegalovirus exposure and HLA in healthy donors. It was with 60 Vbeta and 13 Jbeta primers that the PCR ran. TCRdb's table, derived via immunoSEQ multiplex PCR, lists solely in-frame clones and lacks some. The data contain 150,000 to 250,000 clones, 60% to 85% of them singletons. Sequencing was performed on PBMCs. These receptors were obtained from a girl under 18 in good health and CMV-seropositive.

The chain joins TRBV9 to TRBJ2-3; 10 bases line up with TRBD1. CDR1 and CDR2 (germline): SGDLS, YYNGEE. There are 16 residues in the CDR3. Trimming took 7 bases from V and 0 from J; bases not matched to a gene: 8. Here the CDR3 reads CASGTGESPSTDTQYF. In DNA, the CDR3 is TGTGCCAGCGGGACAGGGGAATCTCCTAGCACAGATACGCAGTATTTT.

The J gene is TRBJ1-2, the V gene TRBV5-6; D possibly corresponds to TRBD1 (6 bases). This CDR3 region has 13 residues. Trimming shortened V by 4 bases and J by 8 bases, and 15 bases separated the two germline ends. Per germline, CDR1 SGHDT and CDR2 YYEEEE. The CDR3 region is CASSQQGFSGYTF. The CDR3 DNA reads TGTGCCAGCAGCCAACAGGGATTTTCGGGCTACACCTTC. Supplemented by reference TRBV5-6 and TRBJ1-2, the full variable domain reads DAGVTQSPTHLIKTRGQQVTLRCSPKSGHDTVSWYQQALGQGPQFIFQYYEEEERQRGNFPDRFSGHQFPNYSSELNVNALLLGDSALYLCASSQQGFSGYTFGSGTRLTVV.

The V and J genes are TRBV6-5 and TRBJ2-5; 7 positions match TRBD1. CDR1 and CDR2 from the germline V gene are MNHEY and SVGAGI. The CDR3 is 12 amino acids. J gave up 5 bases and V 5 bases, and 2 bases lay outside the gene matches. The CDR3 loop is CASSTGVETQYF. The CDR3 bases are TGTGCCAGCAGTACAGGGGTGGAGACCCAGTACTTC.

The rearrangement links TRBV11-2 to TRBJ2-7, with TRBD2 identical over 7 bases. Trimming cost V 5 bases and J 3 bases; bases outside gene matches: 7. The germline gives CDR1 SGHAT, CDR2 FQNNGV. The CDR3 length is 14 residues. This CDR3 is CASSTPLAYYEQYF. The DNA for the CDR3 is TGTGCCAGCAGCACCCCACTAGCGTACTACGAGCAGTACTTC.

The CDR3 region has the DNA TGTGCCAGCAGCCCGAAGGCAGGGCTTCCCGAAATTTTCTTT. It specifies CASSPKAGLPEIFF. The chain employs TRBV5-4 and TRBJ1-1, with a tentative D call TRBD1 (5 bases). The CDR3 contains 14 residues. Trimming pared 4 bases from V and 13 bases from J, leaving 23 bases between. Germline-derived CDR1 and CDR2 are SGHNT and YYREEE (reference sequence). The full variable domain, its missing parts supplied by reference TRBV5-4 and TRBJ1-1, is ETGVTQSPTHLIKTRGQQVTLRCSSQSGHNTVSWYQQALGQGPQFIFQYYREEENGRGNFPPRFSGLQFPNYSSELNVNALELDDSALYLCASSPKAGLPEIFFGQGTRLTVV.

The J gene is TRBJ2-3, the V gene TRBV2; tentatively, D is TRBD2 (6 bases). This CDR3 is 12 amino acids long. The V end was cut by 8 bases, the J end by 5 bases, with 11 bases between. From germline, CDR1 is SNHLY and CDR2 FYNNEI. The CDR3 DNA sequence: TGTGCCAGCTCCCGGGGGTTAGATACGCAGTATTTT. Protein product: CASSRGLDTQYF.

The CDR3 DNA is TGTGCCAGCAGTTACCCACAGGGGAGGCAAGATGCCCAGCATTTT. This translates into CASSYPQGRQDAQHF. The V gene is TRBV6-6, the J gene TRBJ1-5, with 7 bases identical to TRBD1. After removal of 2 bases from V and 11 bases from J, the junction contained 12 bases not matched to a gene. The germline V gene encodes CDR1 MNHNY and CDR2 SVGAGI (reference sequence). The CDR3 covers 15 residues.

The gene calls are TRBV2 and TRBJ2-3; TRBD2 matches at 11 bases. V lost 8 bases and J lost 2; bases outside the gene matches: 12. CDR1 SNHLY and CDR2 FYNNEI come from the germline V gene. This CDR3 comprises 17 residues. CDR3 sequence: CASPGRLAGGYTDTQYF. Here the CDR3 DNA reads TGTGCCAGCCCCGGTAGGCTAGCGGGGGGATACACAGATACGCAGTATTTT.

This clone appeared a few times. This chain connects TRBV19 to TRBJ1-1; 7 nucleotides line up with TRBD1. Germline trimming cut 6 bases from V and 3 bases from J; bases unmatched to any gene: 7. The CDR3 spans 14 residues. From germline, CDR1 is LNHDA and CDR2 SQIVND (reference sequence). CDR3 coding DNA: TGTGCCAGTAGCGCGGGACAGCACTACACTGAAGCTTTCTTT. This encodes CASSAGQHYTEAFF.

The chain employs TRBV6-6 and TRBJ1-3; no clear D gene. CDR3 length: 13 residues. From germline, CDR1 is MNHNY and CDR2 SVGAGI (reference sequence). Trimming took 7 bases from V and 3 from J, leaving 10 bases between them. The CDR3 spells CASKREGGNTIYF. The CDR3 DNA follows: TGTGCCAGCAAGAGGGAGGGTGGAAACACCATATATTTT.

The chain uses TRBV30 and TRBJ1-2, with D tentatively TRBD1 (5 bases). Germline lookup yields CDR1 GTSNPN and CDR2 SVGIG (reference sequence). The CDR3 extends over 12 amino acids. Trimming removed 3 bases from V and 4 bases from J, with 9 bases in between. The CDR3 DNA reads as TGTGCCTGGAGAAGGCAGGGCTATGGCTACACCTTC. Translating gives CAWRRQGYGYTF.

V usage is TRBV7-2 and J usage is TRBJ2-3; TRBD2 matches at 14 bases. V gave up 3 bases and J gave up 5 bases; unmatched junction bases: 4. The CDR3 extends over 16 amino acids. Germline lookup yields CDR1 SGHTA and CDR2 FQGNSA. CDR3 coding DNA: TGTGCCAGCAGCTTGACTAGCGGGGGGGCCCAAGATACGCAGTATTTT. Translated: CASSLTSGGAQDTQYF.

The chain uses TRBV7-9 and TRBJ2-7; 8 bases are a match to TRBD1. The CDR3 consists of 15 residues. Germline V gives CDR1 SEHNR, CDR2 FQNEAQ (reference sequence). Unmatched junction bases numbered 2, after V lost 1 base and J lost 0 bases. CDR3 loop: CASSLGGTGSYEQYF. The CDR3 nucleotides read TGTGCCAGCAGCTTAGGCGGGACAGGCTCCTACGAGCAGTACTTC.

The CDR3 DNA follows: TGTGCCAGCAGCTTACAACTACCCGGAGAGACCCAGTACTTC. Translation gives CASSLQLPGETQYF. The chain couples TRBV7-9 to TRBJ2-5; D gene unclear. The CDR3 totals 14 residues. From germline, CDR1 is SEHNR and CDR2 FQNEAQ (reference sequence). Trimming removed 2 bases from V and 4 bases from J, with 11 bases in between.

The chain links TRBV11-3 to TRBJ2-7, with D maybe TRBD1 (5 bases). This CDR3 is 12 amino acids long. Germline-derived CDR1 and CDR2 are SGHNT and YENEEA. V lost 4 bases, J lost 5 bases, and 9 bases lay in between. CDR3 sequence: CASSSPGNEQYF. The CDR3 DNA sequence: TGTGCCAGCAGCTCCCCAGGGAACGAGCAGTACTTC.

This chain uses TRBV29-1 with TRBJ2-5; weak D call: TRBD2 (5 bases). Germline V gives CDR1 SQVTM, CDR2 ANQGSEA. V was pared by 6 bases and J by 5 bases, with 19 bases between. The CDR3 is 14 residues long. Written as DNA, the CDR3 is TGCAGCGTCGAGGAAGGAGGCATAGGGGAGACCCAGTACTTC. Translating gives CSVEEGGIGETQYF.

V is TRBV12-2 and J is TRBJ1-5; the table's D call TRBD1 went unverified against the DNA. TRBV12-2 is recorded as a pseudogene. The CDR3 is 17 residues long. The CDR3 nucleotides are TGTGCAAGTCGCCATGAAATCGGGACAAAGGAAAATCAGCCCCAGCATTTT. Residues: CASRHEIGTKENQPQHF.

This clone showed up just a few times. The rearrangement joins TRBV7-9 to TRBJ1-2; unclear D gene. The ends were cut back, 5 bases at V and 7 bases at J, with 14 bases in the middle. Germline CDR1 and CDR2: SEHNR and FQNEAQ (reference sequence). There are 13 residues in the CDR3. The CDR3 here is CASSPEGPGGYTF. As DNA, the CDR3 is TGTGCCAGCAGCCCCGAGGGTCCGGGTGGCTACACCTTC.

The rearrangement joins TRBV5-8 to TRBJ2-6, with D perhaps TRBD1 (6 bases). CDR1 is SGHTS, CDR2 YDEGEE, per germline. The CDR3 has 15 amino acids. V was cut by 5 bases and J by 3 bases, with 12 bases left in between. CDR3 coding DNA: TGTGCCAGCAGACAGGGATACGATGGGGCCAACGTCCTGACTTTC. Translation: CASRQGYDGANVLTF.

This clone was observed a handful of times. V and J are TRBV6-5 and TRBJ1-4; D possibly corresponds to TRBD1 (5 bases). Germline values: CDR1 MNHEY, CDR2 SVGAGI. V lost 8 bases, J lost 10 bases, and 14 bases lay in between. The CDR3 covers 12 residues. In DNA form, the CDR3 reads TGTGCCAGCGCACAAACGGGGGGAAAACTGTTTTTT. Translation: CASAQTGGKLFF.

This chain uses TRBV7-2 with TRBJ1-5; D might be TRBD1 (6 bases). The CDR3 length is 17 residues. V was shortened by 1 base and J by 4 bases, with 17 bases between the two germline ends. Germline CDR1 reads SGHTA; CDR2 reads FQGNSA. CDR3 loop: CASSLGGTPYGNQPQHF. The DNA for the CDR3 is TGTGCCAGCAGCTTAGGGGGGACACCTTATGGAAATCAGCCCCAGCATTTT.

About this clone: Because it lacks the conserved phenylalanine or tryptophan at the end, this CDR3 is likely a read error. It is unclear where the CDR3 begins or ends on the DNA, so no DNA is shown, and the CDR3 is as TCRdb lists it. The chain joins TRBV6-1 to TRBJ2-7; TRBD2 was called by the table and not checked on the DNA. Germline assignment: CDR1 MNHNS and CDR2 SASEGT. The CDR3 numbers 12 amino acids, ends counted. CDR3 in amino acids: CASSEVPGGFVL.

The chain is built from TRBV7-2 and TRBJ1-5; 8 bases line up with TRBD1. Germline CDR1 and CDR2: SGHTA and FQGNSA. This CDR3 contains 14 residues. V trimming: 1 base; J trimming: 7 bases; junction bases outside the gene matches: 3. CDR3 protein: CASSLGQGAQPQHF. CDR3 DNA sequence: TGTGCCAGCAGCTTAGGGCAGGGGGCGCAGCCCCAGCATTTT.

This clone has a handful of counts. J is TRBJ2-3 and V is TRBV4-3; D unclear. V was clipped by 0 bases and J by 2 bases, with 3 bases between them. The CDR3 extends over 13 amino acids. From germline, CDR1 is LGHNA and CDR2 YSLEER. CDR3 DNA sequence: TGCGCCAGCAGCCAAGAACTCACAGATACGCAGTATTTT. This encodes CASSQELTDTQYF.

The rearrangement uses TRBV6-1 and TRBJ1-1, with unresolved D. This CDR3 is built from 13 residues. V was cut by 10 bases and J by 1 base, with 13 bases left in between. Germline CDR1 and CDR2: MNHNS and SASEGT. The CDR3 DNA sequence: TGTGCCAATGCCGGACGGGGGAACACTGAAGCTTTCTTT. Its protein product is CANAGRGNTEAFF.

V and J are TRBV7-2 and TRBJ2-3; possible D gene TRBD1, 7 bases. There are 15 residues in the CDR3. CDR1 is SGHTA and CDR2 is FQGNSA in the germline V gene. The V end was cut by 4 bases, the J end by 0 bases, with 11 bases between. The CDR3 DNA reads TGTGCCAGCAGCTCAGGGGGGACTAGCACAGATACGCAGTATTTT. This gives the protein CASSSGGTSTDTQYF.

V gene TRBV7-9 combines with J gene TRBJ2-2, with TRBD1 as a possible D gene (7 bases). V was cut by 5 bases and J by 5 bases, with 15 bases left in between. Germline-derived CDR1 and CDR2 are SEHNR and FQNEAQ (reference sequence). This CDR3 is built from 15 residues. CDR3 sequence: CASSQDRAGTGELFF. The CDR3 DNA sequence: TGTGCCAGCAGCCAAGACAGGGCGGGAACCGGGGAGCTGTTTTTT.

The CDR3 spells CASSGSDTEAFF. The CDR3 nucleotides read TGTGCCAGCAGTGGGTCAGACACTGAAGCTTTCTTT. V is TRBV25-1 and J is TRBJ1-1, with D hard to call. Looked up from germline, CDR1 is MGHDK and CDR2 is SYGVNS. The CDR3 totals 12 residues. V lost 4 bases to trimming and J lost 3 bases, with 6 bases between them.

The gene calls are TRBV15 and TRBJ2-3; 7 nucleotides align to TRBD2. CDR1 and CDR2 (germline): LNHNV, YYDKDF (reference sequence). With 2 bases clipped from V and 2 bases from J, the junction kept 7 bases outside the gene matches. This CDR3 has 16 amino acids. The DNA for the CDR3 is TGTGCCACCAGCAGAATCGCGGGGGACCCCACAGATACGCAGTATTTT. As protein: CATSRIAGDPTDTQYF.

V gene TRBV25-1 combines with J gene TRBJ2-2, with a tentative D call TRBD2 (5 bases). Trimming shortened V by 4 bases and J by 2 bases, and 11 bases separated the two germline ends. Germline V gene lookup returns CDR1 MGHDK and CDR2 SYGVNS. This CDR3 spans 15 amino acids. DNA for the CDR3: TGTGCCAGCAGTGCGGTAGCGAGCAACACCGGGGAGCTGTTTTTT. This codes for CASSAVASNTGELFF.

This chain uses TRBV7-2 with TRBJ1-6, with TRBD1 matching 7 bases. V was clipped by 4 bases and J by 5 bases; unmatched bases: 5. The germline CDR1 and CDR2 sequences are SGHTA and FQGNSA. The CDR3 has 15 residues. The CDR3 spells CASSYQGTDNSPLHF. The DNA of the CDR3 is TGTGCCAGCAGCTATCAGGGGACAGATAATTCACCCCTCCACTTT.